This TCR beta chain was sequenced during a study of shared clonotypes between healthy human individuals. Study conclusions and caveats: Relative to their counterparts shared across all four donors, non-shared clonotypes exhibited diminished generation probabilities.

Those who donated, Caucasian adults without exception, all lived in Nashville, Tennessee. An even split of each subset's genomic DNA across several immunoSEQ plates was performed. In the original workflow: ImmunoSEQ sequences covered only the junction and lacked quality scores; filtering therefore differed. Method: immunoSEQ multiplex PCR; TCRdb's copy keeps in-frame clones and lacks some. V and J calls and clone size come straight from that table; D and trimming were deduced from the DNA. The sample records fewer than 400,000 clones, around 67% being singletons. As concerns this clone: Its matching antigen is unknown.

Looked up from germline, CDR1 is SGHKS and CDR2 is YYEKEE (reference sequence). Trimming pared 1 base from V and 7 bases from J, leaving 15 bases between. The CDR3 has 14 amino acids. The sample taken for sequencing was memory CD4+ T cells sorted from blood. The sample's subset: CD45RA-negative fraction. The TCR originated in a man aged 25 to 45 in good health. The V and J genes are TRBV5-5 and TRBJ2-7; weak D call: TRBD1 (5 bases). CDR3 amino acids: CASSLRAGPREQYF. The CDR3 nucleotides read TGTGCCAGCAGCTTGAGGGCAGGGCCCAGGGAGCAGTACTTC.